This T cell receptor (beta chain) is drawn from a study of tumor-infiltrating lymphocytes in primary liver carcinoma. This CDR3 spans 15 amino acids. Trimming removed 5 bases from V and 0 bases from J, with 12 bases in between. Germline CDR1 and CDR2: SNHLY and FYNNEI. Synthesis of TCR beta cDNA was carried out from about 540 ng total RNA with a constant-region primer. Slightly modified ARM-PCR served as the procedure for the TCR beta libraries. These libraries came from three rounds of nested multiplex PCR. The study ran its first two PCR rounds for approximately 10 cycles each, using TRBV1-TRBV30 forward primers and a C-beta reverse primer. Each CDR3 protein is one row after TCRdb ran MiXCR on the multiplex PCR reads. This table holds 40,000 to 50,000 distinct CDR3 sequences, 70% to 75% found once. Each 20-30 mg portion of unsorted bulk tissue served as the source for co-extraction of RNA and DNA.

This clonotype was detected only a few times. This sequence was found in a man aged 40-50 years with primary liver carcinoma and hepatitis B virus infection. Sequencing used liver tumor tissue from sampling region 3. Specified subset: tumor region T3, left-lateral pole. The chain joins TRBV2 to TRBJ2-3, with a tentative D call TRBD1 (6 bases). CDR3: CASSQGLLSTDTQYF. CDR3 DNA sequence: TGTGCCAGCAGTCAGGGGCTCCTCAGCACAGATACGCAGTATTTT. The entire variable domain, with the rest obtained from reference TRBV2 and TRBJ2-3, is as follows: EPEVTQTPSHQVTQMGQEVILRCVPISNHLYFYWYRQILGQKVEFLVSFYNNEISEKSEIFDDQFSVERPDGSNFTLKIRSTKLEDSAMYFCASSQGLLSTDTQYFGPGTRLTVL.